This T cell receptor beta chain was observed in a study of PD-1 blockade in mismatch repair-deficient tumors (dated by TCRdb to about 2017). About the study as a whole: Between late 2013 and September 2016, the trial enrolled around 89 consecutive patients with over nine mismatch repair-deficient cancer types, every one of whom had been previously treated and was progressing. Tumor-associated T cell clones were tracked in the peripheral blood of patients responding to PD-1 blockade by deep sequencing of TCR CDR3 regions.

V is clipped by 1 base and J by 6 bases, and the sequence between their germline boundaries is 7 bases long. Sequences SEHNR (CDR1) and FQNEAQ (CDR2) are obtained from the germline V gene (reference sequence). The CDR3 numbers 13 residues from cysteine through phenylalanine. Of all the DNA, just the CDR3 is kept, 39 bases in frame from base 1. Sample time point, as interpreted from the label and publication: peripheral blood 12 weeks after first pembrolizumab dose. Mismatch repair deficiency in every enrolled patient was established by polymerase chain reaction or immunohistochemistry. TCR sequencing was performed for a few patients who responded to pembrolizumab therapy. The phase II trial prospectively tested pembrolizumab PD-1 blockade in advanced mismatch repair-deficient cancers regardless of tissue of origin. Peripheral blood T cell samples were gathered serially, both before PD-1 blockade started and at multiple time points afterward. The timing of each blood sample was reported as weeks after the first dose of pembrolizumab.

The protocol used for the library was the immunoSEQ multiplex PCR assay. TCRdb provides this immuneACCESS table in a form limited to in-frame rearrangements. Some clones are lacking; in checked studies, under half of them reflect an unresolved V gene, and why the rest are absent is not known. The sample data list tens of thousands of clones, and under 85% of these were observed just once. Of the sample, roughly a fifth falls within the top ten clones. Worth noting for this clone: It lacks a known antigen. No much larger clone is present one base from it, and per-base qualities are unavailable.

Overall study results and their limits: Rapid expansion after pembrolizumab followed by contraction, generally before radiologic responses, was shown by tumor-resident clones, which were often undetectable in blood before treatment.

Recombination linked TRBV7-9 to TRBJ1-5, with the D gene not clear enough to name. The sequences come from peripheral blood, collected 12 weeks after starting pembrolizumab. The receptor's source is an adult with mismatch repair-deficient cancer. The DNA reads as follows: TGTGCCAGCAGCTTAGGCTGGGGTCAGCCCCAGCATTTT. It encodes CASSLGWGQPQHF.